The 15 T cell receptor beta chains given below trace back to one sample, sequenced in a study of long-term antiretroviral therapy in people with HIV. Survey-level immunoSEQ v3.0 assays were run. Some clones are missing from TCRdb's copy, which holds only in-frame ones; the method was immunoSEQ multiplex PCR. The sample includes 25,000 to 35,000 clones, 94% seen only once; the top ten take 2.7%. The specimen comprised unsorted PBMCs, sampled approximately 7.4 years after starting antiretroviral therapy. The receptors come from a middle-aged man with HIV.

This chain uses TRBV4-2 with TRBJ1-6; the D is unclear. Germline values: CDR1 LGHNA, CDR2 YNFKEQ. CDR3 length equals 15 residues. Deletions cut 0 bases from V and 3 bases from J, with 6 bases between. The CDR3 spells CASSQDPSYNSPLHF. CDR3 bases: TGTGCCAGCAGCCAAGATCCCAGCTATAATTCACCCCTCCACTTT.

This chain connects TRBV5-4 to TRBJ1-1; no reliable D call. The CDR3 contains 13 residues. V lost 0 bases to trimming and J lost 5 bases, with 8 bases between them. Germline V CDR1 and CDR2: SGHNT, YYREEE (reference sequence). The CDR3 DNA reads TGTGCCAGCAGCTTGGCCTCGGGAACTGAAGCTTTCTTT. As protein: CASSLASGTEAFF.

The CDR3 DNA reads TGTGCCAGCAGTTCTATCCTTGGGGGGGGGCTACTGAACACTGAAGCTTTCTTT. Translating gives CASSSILGGGLLNTEAFF. This chain uses TRBV28 with TRBJ1-1; D is perhaps TRBD1 (6 bases). CDR3 size: 18 residues. Germline CDR1 is MDHEN and CDR2 is SYDVKM. V was clipped by 4 bases and J by 0 bases, with 21 bases between them.

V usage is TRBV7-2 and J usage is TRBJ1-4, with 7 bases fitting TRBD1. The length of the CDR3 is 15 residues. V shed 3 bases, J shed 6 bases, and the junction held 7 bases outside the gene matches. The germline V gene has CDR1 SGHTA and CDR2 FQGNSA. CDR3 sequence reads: CASSFKTGWDEKLFF. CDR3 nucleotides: TGTGCCAGCAGCTTTAAGACAGGGTGGGATGAAAAACTGTTTTTT.

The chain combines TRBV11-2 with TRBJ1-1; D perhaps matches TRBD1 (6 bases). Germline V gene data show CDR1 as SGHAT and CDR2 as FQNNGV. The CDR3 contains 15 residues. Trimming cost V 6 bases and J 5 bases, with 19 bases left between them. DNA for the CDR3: TGTGCCAGCAGTAGACTGAGGGGGGAGAGTACTGAAGCTTTCTTT. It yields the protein CASSRLRGESTEAFF.

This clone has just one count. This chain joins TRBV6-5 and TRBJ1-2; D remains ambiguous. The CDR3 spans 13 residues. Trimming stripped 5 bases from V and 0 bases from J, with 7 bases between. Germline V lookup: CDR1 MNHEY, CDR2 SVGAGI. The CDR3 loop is CASSPPTNYGYTF. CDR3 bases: TGTGCCAGCAGTCCGCCTACTAACTATGGCTACACCTTC.

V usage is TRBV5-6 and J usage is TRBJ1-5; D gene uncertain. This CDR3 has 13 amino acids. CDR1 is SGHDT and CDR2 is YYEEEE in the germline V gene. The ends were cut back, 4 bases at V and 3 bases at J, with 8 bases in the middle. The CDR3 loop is CASSHGYNQPQHF. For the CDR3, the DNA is TGTGCCAGCAGCCACGGTTACAATCAGCCCCAGCATTTT.

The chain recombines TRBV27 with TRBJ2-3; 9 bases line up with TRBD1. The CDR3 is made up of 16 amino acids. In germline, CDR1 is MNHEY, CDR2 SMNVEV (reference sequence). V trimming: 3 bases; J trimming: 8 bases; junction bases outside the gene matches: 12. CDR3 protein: CASSFLGTGPDVTQYF. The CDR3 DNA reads TGTGCCAGCAGTTTCCTCGGGACAGGGCCCGACGTTACGCAGTATTTT.

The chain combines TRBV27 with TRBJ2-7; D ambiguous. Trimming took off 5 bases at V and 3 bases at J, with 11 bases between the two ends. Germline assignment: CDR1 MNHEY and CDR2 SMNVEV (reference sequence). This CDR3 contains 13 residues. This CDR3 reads CASSPRHDYEQYF. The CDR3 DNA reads TGTGCCAGCAGTCCCAGGCATGACTACGAGCAGTACTTC.

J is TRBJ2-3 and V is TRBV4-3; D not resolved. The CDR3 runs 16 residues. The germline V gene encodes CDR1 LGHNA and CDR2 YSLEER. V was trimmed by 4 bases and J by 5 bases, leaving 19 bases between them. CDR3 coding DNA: TGCGCCAGCAGCCCCATGGGCCTAGATGAGAAAGATACGCAGTATTTT. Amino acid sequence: CASSPMGLDEKDTQYF.

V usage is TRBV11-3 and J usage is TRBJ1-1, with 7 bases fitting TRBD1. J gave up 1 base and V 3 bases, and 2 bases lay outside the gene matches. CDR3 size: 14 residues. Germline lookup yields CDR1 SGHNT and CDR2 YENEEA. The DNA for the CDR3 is TGTGCCAGCAGCTTGGGACAGACGAACACTGAAGCTTTCTTT. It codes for CASSLGQTNTEAFF. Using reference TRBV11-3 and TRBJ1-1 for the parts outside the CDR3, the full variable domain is EAGVVQSPRYKIIEKKQPVAFWCNPISGHNTLYWYLQNLGQGPELLIRYENEEAVDDSQLPKDRFSAERLKGVDSTLKIQPAELGDSAVYLCASSLGQTNTEAFFGQGTRLTVV.

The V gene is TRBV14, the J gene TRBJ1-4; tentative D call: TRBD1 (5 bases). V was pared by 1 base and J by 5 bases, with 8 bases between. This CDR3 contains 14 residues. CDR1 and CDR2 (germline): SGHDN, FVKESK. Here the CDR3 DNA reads TGTGCCAGCAGCCAAGGGGACTCCAATGAAAAACTGTTTTTT. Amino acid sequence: CASSQGDSNEKLFF.

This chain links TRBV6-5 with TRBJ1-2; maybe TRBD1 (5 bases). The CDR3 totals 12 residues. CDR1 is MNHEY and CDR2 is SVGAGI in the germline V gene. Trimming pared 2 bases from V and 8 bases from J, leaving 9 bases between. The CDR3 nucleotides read TGTGCCAGCAGTTACGAAGGGGTAGGCTACACCTTC. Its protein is CASSYEGVGYTF.

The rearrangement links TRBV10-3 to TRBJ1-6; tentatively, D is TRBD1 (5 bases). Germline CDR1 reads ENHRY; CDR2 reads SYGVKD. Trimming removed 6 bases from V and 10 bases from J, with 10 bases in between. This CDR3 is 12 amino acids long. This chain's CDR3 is CAIRGGDSPLHF. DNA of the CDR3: TGTGCCATCAGAGGTGGGGACTCACCCCTCCACTTT.

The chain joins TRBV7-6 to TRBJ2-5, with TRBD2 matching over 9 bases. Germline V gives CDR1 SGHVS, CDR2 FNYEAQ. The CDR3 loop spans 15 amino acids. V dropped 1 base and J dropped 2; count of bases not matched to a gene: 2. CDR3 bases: TGTGCCAGCAGCTTAGGGCTAGCGGGGCAAGAGACCCAGTACTTC. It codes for CASSLGLAGQETQYF.